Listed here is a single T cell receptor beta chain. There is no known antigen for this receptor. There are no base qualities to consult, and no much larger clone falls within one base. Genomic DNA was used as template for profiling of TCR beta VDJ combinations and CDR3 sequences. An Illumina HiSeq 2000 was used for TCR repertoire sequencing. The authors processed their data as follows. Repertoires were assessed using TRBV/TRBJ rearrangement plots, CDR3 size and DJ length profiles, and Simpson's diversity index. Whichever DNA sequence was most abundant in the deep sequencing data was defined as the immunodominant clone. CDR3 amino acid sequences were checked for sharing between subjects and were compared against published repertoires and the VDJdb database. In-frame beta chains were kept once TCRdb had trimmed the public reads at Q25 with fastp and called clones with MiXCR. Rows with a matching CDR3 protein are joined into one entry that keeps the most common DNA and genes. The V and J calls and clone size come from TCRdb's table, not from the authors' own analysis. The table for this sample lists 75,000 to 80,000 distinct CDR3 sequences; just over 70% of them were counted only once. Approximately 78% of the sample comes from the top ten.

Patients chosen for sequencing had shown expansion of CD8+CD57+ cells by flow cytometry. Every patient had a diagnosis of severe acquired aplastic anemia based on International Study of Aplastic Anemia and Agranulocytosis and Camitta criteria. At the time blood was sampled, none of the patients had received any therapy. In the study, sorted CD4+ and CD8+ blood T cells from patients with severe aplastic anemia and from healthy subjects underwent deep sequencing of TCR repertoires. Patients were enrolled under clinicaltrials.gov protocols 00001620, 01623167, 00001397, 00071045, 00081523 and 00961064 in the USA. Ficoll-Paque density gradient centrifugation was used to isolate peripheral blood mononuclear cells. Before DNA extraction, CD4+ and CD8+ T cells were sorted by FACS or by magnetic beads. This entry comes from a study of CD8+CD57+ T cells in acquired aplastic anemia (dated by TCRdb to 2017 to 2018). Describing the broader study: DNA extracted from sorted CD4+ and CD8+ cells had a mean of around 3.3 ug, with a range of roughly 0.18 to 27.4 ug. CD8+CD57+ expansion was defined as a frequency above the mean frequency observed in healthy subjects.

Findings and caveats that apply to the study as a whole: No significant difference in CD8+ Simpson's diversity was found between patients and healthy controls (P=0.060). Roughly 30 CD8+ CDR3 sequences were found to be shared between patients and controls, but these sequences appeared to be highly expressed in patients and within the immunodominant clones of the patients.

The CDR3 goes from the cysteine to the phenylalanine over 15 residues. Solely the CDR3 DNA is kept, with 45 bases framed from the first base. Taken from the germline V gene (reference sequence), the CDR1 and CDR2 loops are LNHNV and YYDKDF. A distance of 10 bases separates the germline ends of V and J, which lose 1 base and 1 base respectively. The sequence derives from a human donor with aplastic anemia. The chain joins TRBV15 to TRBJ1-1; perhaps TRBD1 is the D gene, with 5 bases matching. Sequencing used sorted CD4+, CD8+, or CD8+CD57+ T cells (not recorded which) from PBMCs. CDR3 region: CATSRGTGGNTEAFF. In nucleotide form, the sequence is TGTGCCACCAGCAGAGGAACAGGAGGGAACACTGAAGCTTTCTTT.